The table lists the clone carrying this TCR beta chain with many counts. Germline CDR1 is SGHDN and CDR2 is FVKESK. V lost 3 bases to trimming and J lost 6 bases; unmatched junction nucleotides: 3. The CDR3 is made up of 14 amino acids. The data are from a study of prognosis after radiotherapy for stage I lung cancer. Genomic DNA provided the template from which TCR beta CDR3 was amplified by two-round multiplex PCR. Used in first-round PCR were primers specific to each TRBV and TRBJ gene. A single record per CDR3 protein comes from TCRdb applying MiXCR to the multiplex PCR reads. The sample contains about 18,000 distinct CDR3 sequences, 15% to 20% of which appear only once.

V usage is TRBV14 and J usage is TRBJ1-2; 11 bases line up with TRBD1. Specimen: PBMCs, collected before or after stereotactic body radiation therapy (not recorded which). The clonotype was recovered from a donor aged 50 or older with non-small cell lung cancer. CDR3 protein: CASSHSGQGDGYTF. In nucleotides, the CDR3 is TGTGCCAGCAGCCACTCGGGACAGGGGGATGGCTACACCTTC.